These 5 T cell receptor beta chains came from one sample sequenced in a study of blood T cell repertoires in COVID-19. The method was immunoSEQ multiplex PCR; TCRdb's version includes in-frame clones alone and lacks a portion of them. The sample carries roughly 400,000 clones, about 92% recorded once. The sequenced material came from PBMCs or T cells enriched from blood (not recorded which). The receptor source for this set is a man between 18 and 29 years old who had recovered from COVID-19.

This clone appeared a single time. The rearrangement joins TRBV9 to TRBJ1-2, with D unresolved. The germline V gene encodes CDR1 SGDLS and CDR2 YYNGEE. The CDR3 length is 17 residues. V lost 4 bases and J lost 2, with 21 bases in between. The CDR3 region is CASSLSPLTAGNYGYTF. The CDR3 nucleotides read TGTGCCAGCAGCTTAAGCCCACTCACAGCAGGAAACTATGGCTACACCTTC.

V usage is TRBV5-6 and J usage is TRBJ1-2; no clear D. Germline V gene data show CDR1 as SGHDT and CDR2 as YYEEEE. CDR3 length: 14 amino acids. Trimming shortened V by 6 bases and J by 1 base, and 13 bases separated the two germline ends. The CDR3 reads CASTEPGYNYGYTF. As DNA, the CDR3 is TGTGCCAGCACCGAGCCCGGGTATAACTATGGCTACACCTTC.

The chain uses TRBV4-2 and TRBJ1-1; 9 bases line up with TRBD1. This CDR3 contains 16 residues. With 2 bases clipped from V and 5 bases from J, the junction kept 9 bases outside the gene matches. The V gene's germline CDR1 is LGHNA and CDR2 YNFKEQ. The CDR3 DNA is TGTGCCAGCAGCCAATGGAGGGGGACAGGGTTTACTGAAGCTTTCTTT. Encoded protein: CASSQWRGTGFTEAFF.

The chain recombines TRBV19 with TRBJ1-2; D unclear. Germline CDR1 is LNHDA and CDR2 is SQIVND (reference sequence). This CDR3 is built from 14 residues. V lost 3 bases and J lost 4, with 12 bases in between. CDR3 protein: CASSIVAASYGYTF. The CDR3 coding sequence is TGTGCCAGTAGTATCGTCGCGGCCTCCTATGGCTACACCTTC.

The chain combines TRBV19 with TRBJ2-1; weak D call: TRBD2 (6 bases). Germline-derived CDR1 and CDR2 are LNHDA and SQIVND (reference sequence). This CDR3 is built from 12 residues. With 5 bases removed from V and 10 bases from J, the gap between germline ends came to 12 bases. The DNA for the CDR3 is TGTGCCAGTAGTCAACTAGCAGGCGAGCAGTTCTTC. It specifies CASSQLAGEQFF.